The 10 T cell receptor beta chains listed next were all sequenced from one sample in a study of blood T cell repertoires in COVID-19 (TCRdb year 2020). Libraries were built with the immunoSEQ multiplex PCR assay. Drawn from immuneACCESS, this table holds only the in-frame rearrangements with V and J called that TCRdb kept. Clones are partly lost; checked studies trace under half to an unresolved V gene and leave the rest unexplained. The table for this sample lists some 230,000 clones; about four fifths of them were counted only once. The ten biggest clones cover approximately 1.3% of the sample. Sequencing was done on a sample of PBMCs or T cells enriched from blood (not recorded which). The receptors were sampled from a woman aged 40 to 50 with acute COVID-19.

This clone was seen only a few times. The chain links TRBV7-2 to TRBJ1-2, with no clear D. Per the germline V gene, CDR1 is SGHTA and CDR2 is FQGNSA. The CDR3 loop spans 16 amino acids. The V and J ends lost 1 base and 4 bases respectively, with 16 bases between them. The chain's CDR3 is CASSLVGFPEGYGYTF. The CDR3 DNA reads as TGTGCCAGCAGCTTAGTAGGGTTCCCCGAGGGCTATGGCTACACCTTC. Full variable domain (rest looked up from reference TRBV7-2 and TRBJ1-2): GAGVSQSPSNKVTEKGKDVELRCDPISGHTALYWYRQSLGQGLEFLIYFQGNSAPDKSGLPSDRFSAERTGGSVSTLTIQRTQQEDSAVYLCASSLVGFPEGYGYTFGSGTRLTVV.

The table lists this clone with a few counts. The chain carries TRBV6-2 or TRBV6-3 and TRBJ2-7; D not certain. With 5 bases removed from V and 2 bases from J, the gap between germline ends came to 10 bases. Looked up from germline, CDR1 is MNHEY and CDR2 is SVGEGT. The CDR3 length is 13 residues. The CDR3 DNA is TGTGCCAGCAGTAAAGGAACAGCCTACGAGCAGTACTTC. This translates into CASSKGTAYEQYF.

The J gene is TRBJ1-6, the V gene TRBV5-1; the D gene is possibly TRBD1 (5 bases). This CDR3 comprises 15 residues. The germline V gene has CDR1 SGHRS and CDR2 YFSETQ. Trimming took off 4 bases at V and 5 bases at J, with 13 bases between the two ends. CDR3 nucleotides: TGCGCCAGCAGCCCCTTTGCGGGGGATAATTCACCCCTCCACTTT. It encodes CASSPFAGDNSPLHF.

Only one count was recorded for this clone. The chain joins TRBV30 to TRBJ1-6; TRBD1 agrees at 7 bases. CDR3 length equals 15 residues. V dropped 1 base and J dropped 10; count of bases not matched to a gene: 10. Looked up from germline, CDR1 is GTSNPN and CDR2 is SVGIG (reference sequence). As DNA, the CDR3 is TGTGCCTGGAGTGCTATTGGGACAGAAACCTCACCCCTCCACTTT. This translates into CAWSAIGTETSPLHF.

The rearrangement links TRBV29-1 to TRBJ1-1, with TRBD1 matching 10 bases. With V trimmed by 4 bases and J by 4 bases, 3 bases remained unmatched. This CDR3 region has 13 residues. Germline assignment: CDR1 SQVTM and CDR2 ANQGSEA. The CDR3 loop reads CSVVRTGGTEAFF. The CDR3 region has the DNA TGCAGCGTTGTCAGGACAGGGGGCACTGAAGCTTTCTTT.

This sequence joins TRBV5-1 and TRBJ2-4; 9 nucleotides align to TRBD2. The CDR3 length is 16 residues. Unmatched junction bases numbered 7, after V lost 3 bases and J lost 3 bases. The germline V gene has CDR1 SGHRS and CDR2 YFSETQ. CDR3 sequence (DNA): TGCGCCAGCAGCTCCCAGCTAGCGGGGAACAAAAACATTCAGTACTTC. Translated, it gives CASSSQLAGNKNIQYF.

CDR3 loop: CASSQAPAVSTDTQYF. The CDR3 DNA follows: TGTGCCAGCAGCCAAGCCCCAGCGGTCAGCACAGATACGCAGTATTTT. This chain connects TRBV4-2 to TRBJ2-3; D is possibly TRBD2 (5 bases). The CDR3 runs to 16 residues. V lost 1 base to trimming and J lost 0 bases, with 11 bases between them. Germline values: CDR1 LGHNA, CDR2 YNFKEQ.

The CDR3 loop reads CASREQGAANTEAFF. The CDR3 DNA reads TGTGCCAGCAGAGAACAGGGGGCCGCGAACACTGAAGCTTTCTTT. The chain couples TRBV7-8 to TRBJ1-1, with 9 bases matching TRBD1. The CDR3 contains 15 residues. Unmatched junction bases numbered 6, after V lost 6 bases and J lost 1 base. From germline, CDR1 is SGHVS and CDR2 FQNEAQ.

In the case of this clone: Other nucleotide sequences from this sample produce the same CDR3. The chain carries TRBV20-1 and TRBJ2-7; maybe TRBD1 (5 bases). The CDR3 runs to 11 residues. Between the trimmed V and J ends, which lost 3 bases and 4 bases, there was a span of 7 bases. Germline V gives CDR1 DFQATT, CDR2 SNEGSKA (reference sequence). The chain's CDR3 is CSASRGYEQYF. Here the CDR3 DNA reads TGCAGTGCTAGTAGGGGTTACGAGCAGTACTTC.

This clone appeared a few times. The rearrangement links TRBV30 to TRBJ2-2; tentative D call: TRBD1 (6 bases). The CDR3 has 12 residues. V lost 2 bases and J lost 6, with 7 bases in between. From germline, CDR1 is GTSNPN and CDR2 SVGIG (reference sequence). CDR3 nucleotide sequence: TGTGCCTGGAGTAAGGGGGCCGGGGAGCTGTTTTTT. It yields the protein CAWSKGAGELFF.